This T cell receptor (beta chain) was documented in a study of CD8 T cells in ankylosing spondylitis. Broader study findings: Some motif variants were previously reported in reactive arthritis synovial fluid and blood. Seemingly characteristic of ankylosing spondylitis blood was a TCR beta motif consisting of about 8 highly homologous variants. The authors reported significant enrichment of disease-linked clones in matched ankylosing spondylitis synovial fluid.

The germline gives CDR1 LGHNA, CDR2 YNFKEQ. V lost 4 bases and J lost 4, with 14 bases in between. The CDR3 is 14 amino acids. This clonotype was seen many times. Antigen: not known. Library preparation for TCR beta used quantitative 5'-RACE with molecular barcodes. Using its own MiXCR run on the 5' RACE reads, TCRdb lists one record per CDR3 protein. The sample lists over 30,000 distinct CDR3 sequences, about an eighth occurring once. V is TRBV4-2 and J is TRBJ2-7, with D possibly being TRBD2 (6 bases). The sequence was collected from a male donor with ankylosing spondylitis. The sequenced sample was synovial fluid, either unsorted or a sorted T cell fraction (not recorded which). The CDR3 DNA sequence: TGTGCCAGCAGCCTGGGGGGTCTAGTTTACGAGCAGTACTTC. Protein sequence: CASSLGGLVYEQYF.